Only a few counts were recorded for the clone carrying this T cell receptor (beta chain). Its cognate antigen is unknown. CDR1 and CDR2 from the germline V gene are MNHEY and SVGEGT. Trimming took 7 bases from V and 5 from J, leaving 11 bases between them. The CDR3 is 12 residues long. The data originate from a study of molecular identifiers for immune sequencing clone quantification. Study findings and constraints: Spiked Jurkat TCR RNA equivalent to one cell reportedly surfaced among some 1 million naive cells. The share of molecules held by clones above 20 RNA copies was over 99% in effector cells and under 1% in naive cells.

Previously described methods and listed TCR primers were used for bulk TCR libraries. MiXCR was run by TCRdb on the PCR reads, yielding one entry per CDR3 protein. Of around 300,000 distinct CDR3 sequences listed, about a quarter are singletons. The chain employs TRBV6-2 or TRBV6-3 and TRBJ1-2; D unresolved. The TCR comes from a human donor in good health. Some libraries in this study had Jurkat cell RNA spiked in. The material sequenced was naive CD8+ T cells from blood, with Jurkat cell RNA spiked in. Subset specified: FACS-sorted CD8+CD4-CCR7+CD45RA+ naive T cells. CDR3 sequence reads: CASTTGWYGYTF. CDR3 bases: TGTGCCAGCACGACGGGTTGGTATGGCTACACCTTC.